A selection of T cell receptor beta chains follows, all from one sample in a study of cytomegalovirus exposure and HLA in healthy donors. Repertoires were generated with immunoSEQ multiplex PCR, while TCRdb's copy carries only in-frame clones and drops some. The sample carries under 250,000 clones, roughly 84% recorded once. Sequencing was carried out using PBMCs. Source of these receptors: a human donor in good health. Both conserved end residues are part of each CDR3. A D gene is named only where the DNA matches it firmly. Size tells how often a clone was seen (once, few, many) or the class of an expanded clone, and some rows leave it out.

j_call,d_call,clone_size,v_call,cdr3_nt,cdr3_aa
TRBJ2-3,.,.,TRBV9,TGTGCCAGCAGCACACACACAGATACGCAGTATTTT,CASSTHTDTQYF
TRBJ1-2,.,.,TRBV7-9,TGTGCCAGCAGCTTTGGGGGGGGTGATGGCTACACCTTC,CASSFGGGDGYTF
TRBJ2-3,TRBD1,.,TRBV5-6,TGTGCCAGCAGCCAGGGGGCTAGCACAGATACGCAGTATTTT,CASSQGASTDTQYF
TRBJ2-7,.,.,TRBV5-1,TGCGCCAGCAGCTTGGACGCCTCGAGCTCCTACGAGCAGTACTTC,CASSLDASSSYEQYF
TRBJ2-2,TRBD1,.,TRBV10-3,TGTGCCATCAGTGCTGGGACAGGGGGATCCGGGGAGCTGTTTTTT,CAISAGTGGSGELFF
TRBJ1-3,.,.,TRBV7-2,TGTGCCAGCAGCTTACGGTCGAATAGCTCTGGAAACACCATATATTTT,CASSLRSNSSGNTIYF
TRBJ2-3,.,few,TRBV18,TGTGCCAGCTCACCACCGGGGCCAGATACGCAGTATTTT,CASSPPGPDTQYF
TRBJ2-7,TRBD2,.,TRBV29-1,TGCAGCGTTGAAGCTGGTATTAGCGGGAGGGGGTACGAGCAGTACTTC,CSVEAGISGRGYEQYF
TRBJ2-4,.,.,TRBV25-1,TGTGCCAGCAGTACCCAGGGGACAAAAGCCAAAAACATTCAGTACTTC,CASSTQGTKAKNIQYF
TRBJ1-5,.,.,TRBV30,TGTGCCTGGAGTGTACAGGGCACGAATCAGCCCCAGCATTTT,CAWSVQGTNQPQHF
TRBJ2-7,.,.,TRBV28,TGTGCCAGCAGCTCCGCGGGACAGAGCTCCTACGAGCAGTACTTC,CASSSAGQSSYEQYF
TRBJ1-4,.,.,TRBV27,TGTGCCAGCAGTTCCTCAACGTCTACTAGGCCGCCTGAAAAACTGTTTTTT,CASSSSTSTRPPEKLFF
TRBJ2-5,.,.,TRBV28,TGTGCCAGCAGTCGTCCCGGGTTTCAAGAGACCCAGTACTTC,CASSRPGFQETQYF
TRBJ2-1,TRBD2,.,TRBV5-4,TGTGCCAGCAGCTTGTACGGGAGGATACATGAGCAGTTCTTC,CASSLYGRIHEQFF
TRBJ1-1,.,.,TRBV5-1,TGCGCCAGCAGCTTGGACAGTAACACTGAAGCTTTCTTT,CASSLDSNTEAFF
TRBJ1-2,.,once,TRBV29-1,TGCAGCGTGGGGGGGGCGGGGGGCTATGGCTACACCTTC,CSVGGAGGYGYTF
TRBJ2-7,TRBD2,.,TRBV6-1,TGTGCCATCTCGCCCGGGACTAGCGGGAAGAACGAGCAGTACTTC,CAISPGTSGKNEQYF
TRBJ1-4,TRBD1,.,TRBV5-1,TGCGCCAGCAGCTTGATGGGACAGGGGGCTAATGAAAAACTGTTTTTT,CASSLMGQGANEKLFF
TRBJ2-7,TRBD2,few,TRBV6-5,TGTGCCAGCAGTTACTCCATATCGGCGGGAGCCTACGAGCAGTACTTC,CASSYSISAGAYEQYF
TRBJ1-2,.,.,TRBV10-3,TGTGCCATCAGTGAGTCCGGAGACAGTGTCGTTGGCACCTTC,CAISESGDSVVGTF
TRBJ1-1,.,.,TRBV6-1,TGTGCCAGCAGTGAGACGAGGTTGGCTTTCTTT,CASSETRLAFF
TRBJ1-4,TRBD1,.,TRBV2,TGTGCCAGCAGTGCGGACAGGCTCCGGGAGGAAAAACTGTTTTTT,CASSADRLREEKLFF
TRBJ2-1,.,.,TRBV16,TGTGCCAGCACCTCGGACAGTTACTACAATGAGCAGTTCTTC,CASTSDSYYNEQFF
TRBJ2-1,.,.,TRBV13,TGTGCCAGCAGCTCCGAGCGGAGCTCCTACAATGAGCAGTTCTTC,CASSSERSSYNEQFF
TRBJ2-7,TRBD2,.,TRBV9,TGTGCCAGCAGCGAGGCGGGAGCCCGGGGCGAGCAGTACTTC,CASSEAGARGEQYF
TRBJ2-7,TRBD1,.,TRBV9,TGTGCCAGCAGCGCCGGGACAGGGGGCTACGAGCAGTACTTC,CASSAGTGGYEQYF
TRBJ1-5,.,.,TRBV9,TGTGCCAGCAGCGAGAGGGGAGGTCAGCCCCAGCATTTT,CASSERGGQPQHF
TRBJ2-7,TRBD2,.,TRBV7-3,TGTGCCAGCAGCTTAACCCAGCGGGACGTCTACGAGCAGTACTTC,CASSLTQRDVYEQYF
TRBJ1-1,.,.,TRBV2,TGTGCCAGCAGGGTAATAACAGGGAGAAACACTGAAGCTTTCTTT,CASRVITGRNTEAFF
TRBJ1-3,.,.,TRBV5-1,TGCGCCAGCAGCTTGGAGTACCAGGCGTACTCTGGAAACACCATATATTTT,CASSLEYQAYSGNTIYF
TRBJ2-3,.,.,TRBV28,TGTGCCAGCAGTTTATTGATGTTGGTGGGCGGGACCGATGGAGATACGCAGTATTTT,CASSLLMLVGGTDGDTQYF
TRBJ2-7,TRBD2,.,TRBV6-5,TGTGCCAGCAGCCGGGGGACTGTGGGAGGGGACGAGCAGTACTTC,CASSRGTVGGDEQYF
TRBJ1-2,.,few,TRBV29-1,TGCAGCCTCTCGGATGGCTACACCTTC,CSLSDGYTF
TRBJ2-7,.,.,TRBV5-5,TGTGCCAGCCACAACAGATACACGGCGTACGAGCAGTACTTC,CASHNRYTAYEQYF
TRBJ2-5,.,.,TRBV6-1,TGTGCCAGCAGTGAAGGGGCAGGCCAAGAGACCCAGTACTTC,CASSEGAGQETQYF
TRBJ2-1,.,.,TRBV5-8,TGTGCCAGCAGCCGCCAGGGGACTGAGCAGTTCTTC,CASSRQGTEQFF
TRBJ2-7,TRBD1,.,TRBV2,TGTGCCAGCACCGGACAGGTTAGACGTTCCGGGCAGTACTTC,CASTGQVRRSGQYF
TRBJ2-3,.,once,TRBV7-9,TGTGCCAGCAGCTTAGGTCCGGATACGCAGTATTTT,CASSLGPDTQYF
TRBJ1-4,TRBD1,.,TRBV12-5,TGTGCTAGTGGTTTGGTGAGACAGGGAATCTGGGATGAAAAACTGTTTTTT,CASGLVRQGIWDEKLFF
TRBJ1-3,.,.,TRBV2,TGTGCCAGCAGTGATGGCAGTTGGAACACCATATATTTT,CASSDGSWNTIYF
TRBJ1-1,.,.,TRBV7-9,TGTGCCAGCAGACCCCACGGCGGGGGCAGGGGCACTGAAGCTTTCTTT,CASRPHGGGRGTEAFF
TRBJ2-5,TRBD2,once,TRBV19,TGTGCCAGTAGTCCTCTAGCGGGAGGGACCTGGGAGACCCAGTACTTC,CASSPLAGGTWETQYF
TRBJ1-2,TRBD1,.,TRBV6-6,TGTGCCAGCAGTTACGGCAGGGGGGACTATGGCTACACCTTC,CASSYGRGDYGYTF
TRBJ2-5,TRBD2,.,TRBV5-1,TGCGCCAGCAGCTTAATAGCGGGAGGGTGGGAGACCCAGTACTTC,CASSLIAGGWETQYF
TRBJ1-4,TRBD1,.,TRBV7-9,TGTGCCAGCAGTCGGACAGGGGGCGATGAAAAACTGTTTTTT,CASSRTGGDEKLFF
TRBJ2-7,TRBD2,.,TRBV4-3,TGCGCCAGCAGCCGGGGGACTAGCGGGACGATAAACTACGAGCAGTACTTC,CASSRGTSGTINYEQYF
TRBJ2-5,TRBD1,.,TRBV5-1,TGCGCCAGCAGTTCCGCTTTGACAGGGGTGAGGGAGACCCAGTACTTC,CASSSALTGVRETQYF
TRBJ1-5,.,.,TRBV2,TGTGCCAGCAGTGAACTCAATCAGCCCCAGCATTTT,CASSELNQPQHF
TRBJ1-2,TRBD1,.,TRBV6-6,TGTGCCAGCAGTTACTCGGGACAGGATTTCTATGGCTACACCTTC,CASSYSGQDFYGYTF
TRBJ2-7,TRBD1,many,TRBV6-1,TGTGCCAGCTCTTACCGGGACAGCTCCTACGAGCAGTACTTC,CASSYRDSSYEQYF
TRBJ1-1,TRBD1,few,TRBV5-1,TGCGCCAGCGGACCCCGGACAGGGGAAGCTTTCTTT,CASGPRTGEAFF
TRBJ2-6,TRBD2,.,TRBV7-3,TGTGCCAGCAGCTTAAACGGCGGGGGAGTCTTCGGTCCTGGGGCCAACGTCCTGACTTTC,CASSLNGGGVFGPGANVLTF
TRBJ2-5,.,.,TRBV5-1,TGCGCCAGCAGCTTGTTTGGGGGGTGGAGGGTCCAAGAGACCCAGTACTTC,CASSLFGGWRVQETQYF
TRBJ2-7,.,.,TRBV7-9,TGTTCCAGCAGCTTGGAGACTTTTTCCTACGAGCAGTACTTC,CSSSLETFSYEQYF
TRBJ2-7,TRBD1,.,TRBV7-2,TGTGCCAGCAGCTTACAGGGGGCGATCTCCTACGAGCAGTACTTC,CASSLQGAISYEQYF
TRBJ2-7,.,.,TRBV5-8,TGTGCCAGCAGCTCTTTCGACAGATCCTACGAGCAGTACTTC,CASSSFDRSYEQYF
TRBJ2-7,.,.,TRBV7-9,TGTGCCAGCAGCTCCCACGCGCAGACCGGGACAAGCTCCTACGAGCAGTACTTC,CASSSHAQTGTSSYEQYF
TRBJ1-6,TRBD1,once,TRBV7-8,TGTGCCAGCAGCACCGGGGCAGGGGGCTCCTATAATTCACCCCTCCACTTT,CASSTGAGGSYNSPLHF
TRBJ2-3,TRBD2,.,TRBV7-2,TGTGCCAGCAGCTCCGGGGAGGGCTCGAGCACAGATACGCAGTATTTT,CASSSGEGSSTDTQYF